This TCR beta chain was identified during a study of T cells in Graves' hyperthyroidism and ophthalmopathy. There were TCR beta CDR3 regions amplified from RNA transcripts. The HTBI primer set served for first-round RT-PCR of the TCR CDR3. TCRdb ran MiXCR on the multiplex PCR reads and lists one entry per CDR3 protein. The sample yields roughly 570,000 distinct CDR3 sequences, about 15% seen once. Exclusion of a patient resulted from uncontrolled infection, other autoimmune disease, pregnancy or lactation. Notes on this clonotype: Its ends do not fully match the called genes, so a read error is possible.

This CDR3 comprises 12 residues. Germline V gene data show CDR1 as LGHNA and CDR2 as YNFKEQ. Sample: blood. This sequence joins TRBV4-2 and TRBJ1-1, with D possibly matching TRBD1 (6 bases). The sequence was collected from a woman younger than 45 with Graves' hyperthyroidism. The CDR3 region has the DNA TGTGCCGGTACAGGGAACGGCACTGGAGCTTTCTTT. It codes for CAGTGNGTGAFF.